The 25 T cell receptor beta chains below were found in one sample sequenced in a study of metastatic and nonmetastatic thyroid tumors. Before thyroid surgery, none of the patients had received any treatment. TCRdb redid the clone calls on the PCR reads using MiXCR. The data contain tens of thousands of clones, roughly 18% of them singletons. The source material was blood. These receptors were obtained from a male donor with papillary thyroid cancer or a benign thyroid nodule (not recorded which). Some clones in this sample may be carry-over from other donors' samples.

This clone was recorded many times. The chain carries TRBV7-8 and TRBJ1-1, with D unclear. V was pared by 8 bases and J by 1 base, with 8 bases between. Germline loops: CDR1 SGHVS, CDR2 FQNEAQ. The CDR3 covers 12 residues. CDR3 loop: CASSRWNTEAFF. CDR3 bases: TGTGCCAGCTCCCGTTGGAACACTGAAGCTTTCTTT. Based on the CDR3 plus reference TRBV7-8 and TRBJ1-1, the full variable domain is GAGVSQSPRYKVAKRGQDVALRCDPISGHVSLFWYQQALGQGPEFLTYFQNEAQLDKSGLPSDRFFAERPEGSVSTLKIQRTQQEDSAVYLCASSRWNTEAFFGQGTRLTVV.

In this sample, this clone turned up many times. The chain links TRBV7-9 to TRBJ1-4, with unresolved D. Germline V gene data show CDR1 as SEHNR and CDR2 as FQNEAQ (reference sequence). The germline V and J ends were trimmed by 5 bases and 0 bases, with 7 bases remaining between them. The CDR3 extends over 14 amino acids. As DNA, the CDR3 is TGTGCCAGCAGCGGCAGGTCAACTAATGAAAAACTGTTTTTT. This sequence encodes CASSGRSTNEKLFF.

This clone was counted ten times or more. The chain links TRBV7-2 to TRBJ1-4, with a tentative D call TRBD1 (5 bases). CDR1 SGHTA and CDR2 FQGNSA come from the germline V gene. This CDR3 region has 14 residues. V dropped 4 bases and J dropped 7 bases, with 13 bases sitting between them. CDR3 sequence reads: CASSSPPGFEKLFF. Here the CDR3 DNA reads TGTGCCAGCAGCTCTCCCCCAGGGTTTGAAAAACTGTTTTTT.

This clone was picked up many times. The chain recombines TRBV11-2 with TRBJ2-7; the match to TRBD2 covers 11 bases. The CDR3 totals 14 residues. The J segment lost 2 bases and the V segment lost 5 bases, leaving 2 bases of the junction unmatched. Germline assignment: CDR1 SGHAT and CDR2 FQNNGV. The CDR3 nucleotides are TGTGCCAGCAGCCAACTAGCGGGGGCCTACGAGCAGTACTTC. Protein product: CASSQLAGAYEQYF.

This clone came up many times. The chain has TRBV2 and TRBJ2-3, with a possible D match to TRBD2 (5 bases). Germline-derived CDR1 and CDR2 are SNHLY and FYNNEI. This CDR3 comprises 13 residues. V was shortened by 3 bases and J by 7 bases, with 11 bases between the two germline ends. This CDR3 is CASSEETGNTQYF. The CDR3 bases are TGTGCCAGCAGTGAGGAGACGGGAAATACGCAGTATTTT.

At least ten counts were recorded for this clone. The gene calls are TRBV3-1 and TRBJ2-2; 10 nucleotides agree with TRBD2. Trimming took 10 bases from V and 6 from J; bases not matched to a gene: 5. The CDR3 covers 13 residues. The germline V gene encodes CDR1 LGHDT and CDR2 YNNKEL (reference sequence). The CDR3 region is CATTSGEAGELFF. CDR3 coding DNA: TGTGCCACTACTAGCGGGGAGGCCGGGGAGCTGTTTTTT.

This clone was picked up a small number of times. The V and J genes are TRBV20-1 and TRBJ2-6; the D call may be TRBD1 or TRBD2 (5 bases each). The germline V gene has CDR1 DFQATT and CDR2 SNEGSKA (reference sequence). This CDR3 is 16 amino acids long. Trimming removed 0 bases from V and 2 bases from J, with 11 bases in between. The DNA of the CDR3 is TGCAGTGCTAGAGAGAGAGGGGTACCTGGGGCCAACGTCCTGACTTTC. Residues: CSARERGVPGANVLTF.

This clone is labeled as medium-sized. The rearrangement uses TRBV6-1 and TRBJ1-4; no clear D gene. CDR3 length: 13 residues. Germline V gene sequence: CDR1 MNHNS, CDR2 SASEGT. V was trimmed by 11 bases and J by 4 bases, leaving 14 bases between them. The CDR3 coding sequence is TGTGCCCGCAAGGATGAGGGTAATGAAAAACTGTTTTTT. It yields the protein CARKDEGNEKLFF.

This rearrangement joins TRBV30 to TRBJ1-6, with D possibly matching TRBD1 (5 bases). The germline V gene encodes CDR1 GTSNPN and CDR2 SVGIG (reference sequence). The V and J ends lost 0 bases and 6 bases respectively, with 12 bases between them. CDR3 length: 15 residues. CDR3 coding DNA: TGTGCCTGGAGTGTACAAGGGGTTGGTAATTCACCCCTCCACTTT. Translating gives CAWSVQGVGNSPLHF. The full variable domain, completed using reference TRBV30 and TRBJ1-6, is SQTIHQWPATLVQPVGSPLSLECTVEGTSNPNLYWYRQAAGRGLQLLFYSVGIGQISSEVPQNLSASRPQDRQFILSSKKLLLSDSGFYLCAWSVQGVGNSPLHFGNGTRLTVT.

This clone was recorded many times. The chain has TRBV5-1 and TRBJ2-7; no clear D gene. The CDR3 sequence is 14 residues long. Germline CDR1 is SGHRS and CDR2 is YFSETQ. The V and J ends lost 1 base and 0 bases respectively, with 8 bases between them. CDR3 sequence reads: CASSLSAGSYEQYF. CDR3 DNA sequence: TGCGCCAGCAGCTTGTCAGCAGGCTCCTACGAGCAGTACTTC. Full variable domain (remainder filled in from reference TRBV5-1 and TRBJ2-7): KAGVTQTPRYLIKTRGQQVTLSCSPISGHRSVSWYQQTPGQGLQFLFEYFSETQRNKGNFPGRFSGRQFSNSRSEMNVSTLELGDSALYLCASSLSAGSYEQYFGPGTRLTVT.

The rearrangement links TRBV20-1 to TRBJ1-5, with a tentative D call TRBD1 (5 bases). Trimming shortened V by 0 bases and J by 9 bases, and 15 bases separated the two germline ends. The CDR3 covers 14 residues. The germline gives CDR1 DFQATT, CDR2 SNEGSKA (reference sequence). The CDR3 region is CSARDRGSTGPQHF. CDR3 nucleotides: TGCAGTGCTAGAGATAGGGGCTCAACGGGGCCCCAGCATTTT.

This clone was counted at least ten times. The chain uses TRBV5-6 and TRBJ1-5; D not certain. CDR1 and CDR2 (germline): SGHDT, YYEEEE. The V gene lost 0 bases and the J gene lost 6 bases, with 4 bases spanning the gap. The CDR3 runs 12 residues. The CDR3 nucleotides are TGTGCCAGCAGCTTGGGGGCTCAGCCCCAGCATTTT. It yields the protein CASSLGAQPQHF. The full variable domain, with the rest looked up from reference TRBV5-6 and TRBJ1-5, is DAGVTQSPTHLIKTRGQQVTLRCSPKSGHDTVSWYQQALGQGPQFIFQYYEEEERQRGNFPDRFSGHQFPNYSSELNVNALLLGDSALYLCASSLGAQPQHFGDGTRLSIL.

This clone was seen ten or more times. The chain couples TRBV5-6 to TRBJ1-2; D is undetermined. CDR3 length equals 16 residues. The germline V gene has CDR1 SGHDT and CDR2 YYEEEE. V lost 3 bases and J lost 2, with 17 bases in between. The CDR3 loop reads CASSSGLSRRNYGYTF. The CDR3 DNA reads as TGTGCCAGCAGCTCGGGTCTTAGCAGACGCAACTATGGCTACACCTTC.

This clone was seen ten or more times. CDR3 amino acids: CASSGDRGVTEAFF. The CDR3 DNA reads TGCGCCAGCAGCGGGGACAGGGGGGTCACTGAAGCTTTCTTT. V gene TRBV5-1 combines with J gene TRBJ1-1; 11 nucleotides line up with TRBD1. Germline-derived CDR1 and CDR2 are SGHRS and YFSETQ. CDR3 length equals 14 residues. V shed 4 bases, J shed 4 bases, and the junction held 3 bases outside the gene matches.

The chain couples TRBV2 to TRBJ2-6; D is ambiguous. The ends were cut back, 5 bases at V and 2 bases at J, with 25 bases in the middle. The V gene's germline CDR1 is SNHLY and CDR2 FYNNEI. The CDR3 length is 20 residues. CDR3 nucleotides: TGTGCCAGCAGTCAACCGCGGCAGGCCCGGTTTGGGCCTGGGGCCAACGTCCTGACTTTC. Translated, it gives CASSQPRQARFGPGANVLTF. The whole variable domain, filled in from reference TRBV2 and TRBJ2-6, reads EPEVTQTPSHQVTQMGQEVILRCVPISNHLYFYWYRQILGQKVEFLVSFYNNEISEKSEIFDDQFSVERPDGSNFTLKIRSTKLEDSAMYFCASSQPRQARFGPGANVLTFGAGSRLTVL.

By share, this clone ranks as medium-sized. CDR3 region: CARTREKEAYEQYF. DNA of the CDR3: TGTGCCCGAACTCGTGAGAAGGAGGCATACGAGCAGTACTTC. The rearrangement joins TRBV27 to TRBJ2-7; D may be TRBD2 (5 bases). V was shortened by 11 bases and J by 4 bases, with 21 bases between the two germline ends. Per the germline V gene, CDR1 is MNHEY and CDR2 is SMNVEV (reference sequence). CDR3 size: 14 residues.

With regard to this clone: A much larger clone lies a single base off, so this may be a read error. The chain combines TRBV2 with TRBJ2-3, with D possibly being TRBD1 (5 bases). Germline CDR1 SNHLY, CDR2 FYNNEI. The CDR3 is 12 residues long. Trimming removed 8 bases from V and 7 bases from J, with 13 bases in between. In DNA, the CDR3 is TGTGCCAGCGCTAAACAGGATAATACGCAGTATTTT. It yields the protein CASAKQDNTQYF.

In this sample, this clone turned up many times. The rearrangement links TRBV19 to TRBJ2-5; TRBD1 might be the D (6 bases). Germline values: CDR1 LNHDA, CDR2 SQIVND (reference sequence). This CDR3 is built from 13 residues. The V end was cut by 3 bases, the J end by 2 bases, with 7 bases between. The CDR3 here is CASSMRGQETQYF. The DNA for the CDR3 is TGTGCCAGTAGTATGAGGGGGCAAGAGACCCAGTACTTC. Supplemented by reference TRBV19 and TRBJ2-5, the full variable domain reads DGGITQSPKYLFRKEGQNVTLSCEQNLNHDAMYWYRQDPGQGLRLIYYSQIVNDFQKGDIAEGYSVSREKKESFPLTVTSAQKNPTAFYLCASSMRGQETQYFGPGTRLLVL.

This clone was detected ten times or more. The rearrangement links TRBV7-2 to TRBJ1-3; tentative D call: TRBD1 (5 bases). The CDR3 loop spans 19 amino acids. Between the trimmed V and J ends, which lost 2 bases and 0 bases, there was a span of 20 bases. Germline CDR1 SGHTA, CDR2 FQGNSA. CDR3 sequence: CASSLSLLRGGISGNTIYF. The CDR3 bases are TGTGCCAGCAGCTTATCGCTATTGAGGGGTGGGATCTCTGGAAACACCATATATTTT.

This rearrangement joins TRBV11-3 to TRBJ1-2; no clear D gene. From germline, CDR1 is SGHNT and CDR2 YENEEA. The CDR3 totals 15 residues. V was clipped by 7 bases and J by 4 bases, with 19 bases between them. CDR3 loop: CASISTGWSLYGYTF. In DNA, the CDR3 is TGTGCCAGCATCTCCACCGGGTGGAGCCTCTATGGCTACACCTTC.

This clone is categorized as medium-sized. The chain couples TRBV28 to TRBJ2-7; D possibly corresponds to TRBD1 (5 bases). The CDR3 consists of 14 residues. Germline lookup yields CDR1 MDHEN and CDR2 SYDVKM. V was trimmed by 5 bases and J by 5 bases, leaving 16 bases between them. CDR3 sequence: CASSLRVEVDEQYF. CDR3 nucleotide sequence: TGTGCCAGCAGTCTCAGGGTTGAAGTCGACGAGCAGTACTTC.

Ten or more counts support this clone. The V call is TRBV3-1, the J call TRBJ1-3; D call uncertain. In germline, CDR1 is LGHDT, CDR2 YNNKEL (reference sequence). The CDR3 consists of 11 residues. V lost 4 bases and J lost 5, with 3 bases in between. The DNA for the CDR3 is TGTGCCAGCAGCCTTCGAAACACCATATATTTT. Encoded protein: CASSLRNTIYF.

This clone was observed at least ten times. The V gene is TRBV15, the J gene TRBJ1-5; D remains unclear. The length of the CDR3 is 15 residues. Deletions cut 8 bases from V and 3 bases from J, with 17 bases between. The germline CDR1 and CDR2 sequences are LNHNV and YYDKDF (reference sequence). The CDR3 nucleotides are TGTGCCACCCAACACGCGACGGGGTCCAATCAGCCCCAGCATTTT. Protein product: CATQHATGSNQPQHF.

The chain recombines TRBV11-1 with TRBJ1-2; TRBD1 matches 9 bases. The CDR3 length is 14 residues. Germline trimming cut 4 bases from V and 8 bases from J; bases unmatched to any gene: 8. Per the germline V gene, CDR1 is SGHAT and CDR2 is FQDESV (reference sequence). The CDR3 nucleotides are TGTGCCAGCAGCTCCGGGACAGGGTTCGTGGGCTACACCTTC. As protein: CASSSGTGFVGYTF. The variable domain in full, completed from reference TRBV11-1 and TRBJ1-2, reads EAEVAQSPRYKITEKSQAVAFWCDPISGHATLYWYRQILGQGPELLVQFQDESVVDDSQLPKDRFSAERLKGVDSTLKIQPAELGDSAMYLCASSSGTGFVGYTFGSGTRLTVV.

Many counts were recorded for this clone. The chain combines TRBV7-9 with TRBJ2-7; D is unclear. The CDR3 runs 13 residues. The ends were cut back, 1 base at V and 4 bases at J, with 8 bases in the middle. Per germline, CDR1 SEHNR and CDR2 FQNEAQ (reference sequence). The CDR3 is CASSLGITYEQYF. CDR3 sequence (DNA): TGTGCCAGCAGCTTAGGCATTACGTACGAGCAGTACTTC. The variable domain in full, completed from reference TRBV7-9 and TRBJ2-7, reads DTGVSQNPRHKITKRGQNVTFRCDPISEHNRLYWYRQTLGQGPEFLTYFQNEAQLEKSRLLSDRFSAERPKGSFSTLEIQRTEQGDSAMYLCASSLGITYEQYFGPGTRLTVT.